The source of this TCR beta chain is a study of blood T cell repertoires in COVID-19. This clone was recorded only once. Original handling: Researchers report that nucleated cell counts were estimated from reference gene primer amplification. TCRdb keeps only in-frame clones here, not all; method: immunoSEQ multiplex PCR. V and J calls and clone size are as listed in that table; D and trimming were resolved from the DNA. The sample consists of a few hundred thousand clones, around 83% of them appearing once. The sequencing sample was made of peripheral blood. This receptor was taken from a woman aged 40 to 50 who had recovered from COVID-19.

This CDR3 is CASSPMTESYEQYF. For the CDR3, the DNA is TGTGCCAGCAGCCCTATGACAGAGTCCTACGAGCAGTACTTC. The rearrangement links TRBV9 to TRBJ2-7; D is perhaps TRBD1 (5 bases). The germline V and J ends were trimmed by 4 bases and 1 base, with 12 bases remaining between them. The CDR3 is made up of 14 amino acids. In germline, CDR1 is SGDLS, CDR2 YYNGEE.